A single TCR beta chain is shown here with its context. Its antigen is unknown. Germline CDR1 is SGHVS and CDR2 is FQNEAQ. The V and J ends lost 1 base and 2 bases, in that order; junction bases with no gene match: 5. The CDR3 runs 15 residues. The entry originates in a study of shared clonotypes between healthy human individuals. About the study: Researchers assigned three CD4 naive, three CD4 memory, two CD8 naive and one CD8 memory plate to each donor. Findings and caveats of the study: The genetic and exposure-history diversity represented was limited by few donors. Memory subsets had estimated richness that was generally smaller than that of naive subsets.

Methods used by the authors: Filtering was not the same, since immunoSEQ gave junction-only sequences without quality scores. Here immunoSEQ multiplex PCR was the method, and the copy in TCRdb shows in-frame clones only, minus some. The DNA gave D and trimming, while V, J and clone size come from that table. The sample lists 2 million to 2.5 million clones; about 94% were seen once. The gene calls are TRBV7-8 and TRBJ2-7; 7 bases are a match to TRBD1. Sequenced: naive CD4+ T cells sorted from blood. As for subset: CD45RA+ positively selected. The TCR sequence derives from a man younger than 30 in good health. CDR3 in DNA: TGTGCCAGCAGCTTAGGAATTGGACAGGCCTACGAGCAGTACTTC. Translating it yields CASSLGIGQAYEQYF.